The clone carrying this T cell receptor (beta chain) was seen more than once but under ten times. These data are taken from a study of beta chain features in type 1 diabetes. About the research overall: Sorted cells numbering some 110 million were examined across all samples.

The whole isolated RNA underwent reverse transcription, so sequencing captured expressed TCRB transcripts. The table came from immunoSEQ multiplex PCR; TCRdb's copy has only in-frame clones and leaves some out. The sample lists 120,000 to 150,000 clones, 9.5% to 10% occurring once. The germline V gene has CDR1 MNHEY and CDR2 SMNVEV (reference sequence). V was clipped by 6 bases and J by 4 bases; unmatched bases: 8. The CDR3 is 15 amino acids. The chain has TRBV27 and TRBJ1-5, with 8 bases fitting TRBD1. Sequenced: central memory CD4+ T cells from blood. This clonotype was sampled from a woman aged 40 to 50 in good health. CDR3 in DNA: TGTGCCAGCAGAACTGGACAGGGCGGTAATCAGCCCCAGCATTTT. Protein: CASRTGQGGNQPQHF.